The 3 T cell receptor beta chains presented below share a single source sample, sequenced in a study of blood T cells in healthy people across ages. PCR was performed a second time for about 6 to 11 cycles using a sample-barcoded 5' primer and a J-beta primer mix. TCRdb redid the calling of the 5' RACE reads with MiXCR, one entry per CDR3 protein. The data contain around 2 million distinct CDR3 sequences, more than 35% of them singletons. The sample comprised blood. The receptor source for this set is a human donor in good health.

The gene calls are TRBV20-1 and TRBJ1-5, with no clear D. V was cut by 0 bases and J by 0 bases, with 12 bases left in between. Germline CDR1 and CDR2: DFQATT and SNEGSKA (reference sequence). The CDR3 loop spans 16 amino acids. CDR3 bases: TGCAGTGCTAGAGATGGGGAACCATATAGCAATCAGCCCCAGCATTTT. Residues: CSARDGEPYSNQPQHF.

The gene calls are TRBV7-2 and TRBJ2-1; 14 nucleotides line up with TRBD2. Germline V gene lookup returns CDR1 SGHTA and CDR2 FQGNSA. This CDR3 is 17 amino acids long. J gave up 4 bases and V 10 bases, and 12 bases lay outside the gene matches. Written as DNA, the CDR3 is TGTGCCAACAGAGGGACTAGCGGGGGAGCTAAATACAATGAGCAGTTCTTC. Its protein product is CANRGTSGGAKYNEQFF.

This clonotype was counted a few times. The chain uses TRBV5-5 and TRBJ2-7; 9 bases map to TRBD1. Germline V lookup: CDR1 SGHKS, CDR2 YYEKEE (reference sequence). The length of the CDR3 is 16 residues. V dropped 3 bases and J dropped 2; count of bases not matched to a gene: 9. In DNA, the CDR3 is TGTGCCAGCAGCTGGGGGACAGGGTTCAGGACCTACGAGCAGTACTTC. Its translation: CASSWGTGFRTYEQYF.